The present T cell receptor (beta chain) was sequenced within a study of T cell changes during pregnancy in multiple sclerosis. This CDR3 contains 17 residues. J was trimmed by 8 bases and V by 0 bases; bases with no gene match: 12. From germline, CDR1 is SEHNR and CDR2 FQNEAQ (reference sequence). Generated by immunoSEQ multiplex PCR, the TCRdb table keeps only in-frame clones and is missing some. The sample carries 45,000 to 60,000 clones, around nine tenths recorded once. The V gene is TRBV7-9, the J gene TRBJ1-2, with TRBD1 matching 10 bases. The source material was CD4+ T cells from peripheral blood mononuclear cells, sampled after pregnancy. The receptor's source is a female donor in good health, enrolled as a control in a pregnancy study. This CDR3 reads CASSLAGADRGTRGYTF. As DNA, the CDR3 is TGTGCCAGCAGCTTAGCGGGAGCGGACAGGGGGACGCGGGGCTACACCTTC.